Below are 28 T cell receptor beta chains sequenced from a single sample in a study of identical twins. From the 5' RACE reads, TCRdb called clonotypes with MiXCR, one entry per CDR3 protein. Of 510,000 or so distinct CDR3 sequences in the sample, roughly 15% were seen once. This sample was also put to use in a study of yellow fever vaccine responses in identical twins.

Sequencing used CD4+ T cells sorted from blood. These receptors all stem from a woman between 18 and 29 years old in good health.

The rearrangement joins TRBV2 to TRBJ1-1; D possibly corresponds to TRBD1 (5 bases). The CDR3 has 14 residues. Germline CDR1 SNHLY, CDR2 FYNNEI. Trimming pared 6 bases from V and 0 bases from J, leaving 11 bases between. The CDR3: CASRTTGMNTEAFF. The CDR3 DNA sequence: TGTGCCAGCAGAACCACAGGAATGAACACTGAAGCTTTCTTT.

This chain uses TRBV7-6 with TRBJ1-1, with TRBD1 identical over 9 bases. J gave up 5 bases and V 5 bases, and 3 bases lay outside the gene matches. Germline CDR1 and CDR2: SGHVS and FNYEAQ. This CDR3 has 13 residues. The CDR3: CASSRDRETEAFF. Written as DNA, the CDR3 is TGTGCCAGCAGCAGGGACAGGGAAACTGAAGCTTTCTTT.

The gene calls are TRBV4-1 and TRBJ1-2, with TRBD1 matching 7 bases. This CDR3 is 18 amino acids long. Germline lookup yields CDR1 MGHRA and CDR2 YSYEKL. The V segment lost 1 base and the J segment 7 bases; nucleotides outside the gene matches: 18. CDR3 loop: CASSQVLSGTDGYGGYTF. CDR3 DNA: TGCGCCAGCAGCCAAGTGCTTTCCGGGACAGATGGATATGGTGGCTACACCTTC.

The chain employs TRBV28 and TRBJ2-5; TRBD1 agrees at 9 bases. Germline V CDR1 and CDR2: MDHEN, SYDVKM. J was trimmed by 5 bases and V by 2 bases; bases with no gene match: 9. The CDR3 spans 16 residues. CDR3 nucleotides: TGTGCCAGCAGTTTAAGAGGGGGACAGGGTATGGAGACCCAGTACTTC. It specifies CASSLRGGQGMETQYF. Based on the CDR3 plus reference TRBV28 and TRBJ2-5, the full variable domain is DVKVTQSSRYLVKRTGEKVFLECVQDMDHENMFWYRQDPGLGLRLIYFSYDVKMKEKGDIPEGYSVSREKKERFSLILESASTNQTSMYLCASSLRGGQGMETQYFGPGTRLLVL.

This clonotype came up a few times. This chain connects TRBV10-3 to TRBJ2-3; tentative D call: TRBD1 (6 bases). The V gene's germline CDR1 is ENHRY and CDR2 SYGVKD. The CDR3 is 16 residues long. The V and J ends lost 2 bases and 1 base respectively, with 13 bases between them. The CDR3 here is CAISETSKGGTDTQYF. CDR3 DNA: TGTGCCATCAGTGAGACCTCCAAGGGGGGCACAGATACGCAGTATTTT.

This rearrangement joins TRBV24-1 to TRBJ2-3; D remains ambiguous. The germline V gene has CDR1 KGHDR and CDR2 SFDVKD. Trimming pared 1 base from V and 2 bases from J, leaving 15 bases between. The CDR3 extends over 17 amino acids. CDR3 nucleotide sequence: TGTGCCACCAGTGATTTTGGGCAGGAATTAAACACAGATACGCAGTATTTT. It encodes CATSDFGQELNTDTQYF.

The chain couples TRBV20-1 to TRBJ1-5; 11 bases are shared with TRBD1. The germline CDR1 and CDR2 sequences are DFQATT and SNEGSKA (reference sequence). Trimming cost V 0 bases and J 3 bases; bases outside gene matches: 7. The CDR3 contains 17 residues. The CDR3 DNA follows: TGCAGTGCTAGAGAAACCGGGACAGGGGGATTCAATCAGCCCCAGCATTTT. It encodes CSARETGTGGFNQPQHF.

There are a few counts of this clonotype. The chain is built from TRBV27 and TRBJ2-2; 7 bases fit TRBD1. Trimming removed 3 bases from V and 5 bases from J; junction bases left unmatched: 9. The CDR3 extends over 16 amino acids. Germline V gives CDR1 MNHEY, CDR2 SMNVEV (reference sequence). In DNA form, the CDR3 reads TGTGCCAGCAGTTTTTTCCCCGGGACAGAAACCGGGGAGCTGTTTTTT. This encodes CASSFFPGTETGELFF.

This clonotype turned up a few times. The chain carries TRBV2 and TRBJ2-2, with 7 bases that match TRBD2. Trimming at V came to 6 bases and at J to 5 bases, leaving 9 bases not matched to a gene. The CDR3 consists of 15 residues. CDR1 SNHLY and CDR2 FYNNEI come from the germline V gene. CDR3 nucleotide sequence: TGTGCCAGCAGGGTTGACGGGGGGAATACCGGGGAGCTGTTTTTT. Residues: CASRVDGGNTGELFF.

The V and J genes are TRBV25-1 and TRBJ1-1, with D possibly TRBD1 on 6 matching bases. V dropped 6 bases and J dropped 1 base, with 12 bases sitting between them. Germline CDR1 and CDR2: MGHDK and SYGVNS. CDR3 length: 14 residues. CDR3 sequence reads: CASSIGTTNTEAFF. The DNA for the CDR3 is TGTGCCAGCAGCATAGGGACAACGAACACTGAAGCTTTCTTT.

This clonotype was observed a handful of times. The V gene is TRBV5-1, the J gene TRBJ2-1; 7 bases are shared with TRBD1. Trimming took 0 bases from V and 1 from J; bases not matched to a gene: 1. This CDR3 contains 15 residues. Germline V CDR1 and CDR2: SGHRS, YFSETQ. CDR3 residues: CASSLEQGSYNEQFF. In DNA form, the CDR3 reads TGCGCCAGCAGCTTGGAACAGGGGTCCTACAATGAGCAGTTCTTC.

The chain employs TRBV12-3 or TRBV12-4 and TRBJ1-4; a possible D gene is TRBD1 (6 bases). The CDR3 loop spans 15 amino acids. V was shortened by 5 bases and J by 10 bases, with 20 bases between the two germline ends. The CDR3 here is CASSPVQGLSAKLFF. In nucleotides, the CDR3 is TGTGCCAGCAGTCCGGTACAGGGCCTATCGGCAAAACTGTTTTTT.

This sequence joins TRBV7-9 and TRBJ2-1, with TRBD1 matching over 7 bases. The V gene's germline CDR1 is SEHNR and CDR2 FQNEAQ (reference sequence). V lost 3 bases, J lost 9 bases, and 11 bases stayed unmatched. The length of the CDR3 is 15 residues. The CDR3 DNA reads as TGTGCCAGCAGCTTTTGGGACAGTTCCAAGGGTGAGCAGTTCTTC. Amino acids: CASSFWDSSKGEQFF. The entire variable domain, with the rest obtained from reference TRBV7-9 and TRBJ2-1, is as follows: DTGVSQNPRHKITKRGQNVTFRCDPISEHNRLYWYRQTLGQGPEFLTYFQNEAQLEKSRLLSDRFSAERPKGSFSTLEIQRTEQGDSAMYLCASSFWDSSKGEQFFGPGTRLTVL.

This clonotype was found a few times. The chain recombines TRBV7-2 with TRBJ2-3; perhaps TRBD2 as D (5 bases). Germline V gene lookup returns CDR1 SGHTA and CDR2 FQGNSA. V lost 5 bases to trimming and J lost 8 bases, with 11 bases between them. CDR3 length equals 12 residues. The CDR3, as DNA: TGTGCCAGCAGCCCCGGGGAAGCTACGCAGTATTTT. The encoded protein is CASSPGEATQYF. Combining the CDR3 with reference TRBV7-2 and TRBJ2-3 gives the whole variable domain GAGVSQSPSNKVTEKGKDVELRCDPISGHTALYWYRQSLGQGLEFLIYFQGNSAPDKSGLPSDRFSAERTGGSVSTLTIQRTQQEDSAVYLCASSPGEATQYFGPGTRLTVL.

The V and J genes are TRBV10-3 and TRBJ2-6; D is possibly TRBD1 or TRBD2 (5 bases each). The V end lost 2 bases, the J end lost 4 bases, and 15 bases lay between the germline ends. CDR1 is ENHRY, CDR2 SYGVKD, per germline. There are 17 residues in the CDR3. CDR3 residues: CAISENFSGTGANVLTF. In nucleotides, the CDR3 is TGTGCCATCAGTGAGAATTTCTCAGGGACCGGGGCCAACGTCCTGACTTTC.

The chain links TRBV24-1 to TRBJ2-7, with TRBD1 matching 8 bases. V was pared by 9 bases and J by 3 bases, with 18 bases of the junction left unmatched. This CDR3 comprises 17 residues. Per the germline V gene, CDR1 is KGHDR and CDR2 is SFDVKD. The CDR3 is CATSRAPGQGANYEQYF. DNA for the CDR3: TGTGCCACCTCCCGGGCCCCGGGGCAGGGGGCAAACTACGAGCAGTACTTC.

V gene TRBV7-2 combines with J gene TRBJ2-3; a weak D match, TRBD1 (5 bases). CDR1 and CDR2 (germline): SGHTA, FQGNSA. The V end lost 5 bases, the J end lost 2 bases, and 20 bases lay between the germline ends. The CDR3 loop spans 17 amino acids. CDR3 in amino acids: CASSPRQTWYNTDTQYF. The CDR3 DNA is TGTGCCAGCAGCCCCCGACAGACGTGGTACAACACAGATACGCAGTATTTT. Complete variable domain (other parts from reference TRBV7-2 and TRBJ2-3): GAGVSQSPSNKVTEKGKDVELRCDPISGHTALYWYRQSLGQGLEFLIYFQGNSAPDKSGLPSDRFSAERTGGSVSTLTIQRTQQEDSAVYLCASSPRQTWYNTDTQYFGPGTRLTVL.

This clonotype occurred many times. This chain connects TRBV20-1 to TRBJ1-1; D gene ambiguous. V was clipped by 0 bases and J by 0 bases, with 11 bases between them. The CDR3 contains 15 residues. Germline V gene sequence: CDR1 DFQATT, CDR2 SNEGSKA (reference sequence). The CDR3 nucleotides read TGCAGTGCTAGAGATCCGAGGCAGGTGAACACTGAAGCTTTCTTT. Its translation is CSARDPRQVNTEAFF.

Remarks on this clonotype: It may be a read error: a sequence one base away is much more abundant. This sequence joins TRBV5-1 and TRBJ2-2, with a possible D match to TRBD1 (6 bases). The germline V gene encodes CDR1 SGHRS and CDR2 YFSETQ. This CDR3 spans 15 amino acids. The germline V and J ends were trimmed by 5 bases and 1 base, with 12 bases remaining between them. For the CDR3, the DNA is TGCGCCAGCAGTTCCGGGACAATGAACACCGGGGAGCTGTTTTTT. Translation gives CASSSGTMNTGELFF. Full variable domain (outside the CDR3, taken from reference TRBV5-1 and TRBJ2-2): KAGVTQTPRYLIKTRGQQVTLSCSPISGHRSVSWYQQTPGQGLQFLFEYFSETQRNKGNFPGRFSGRQFSNSRSEMNVSTLELGDSALYLCASSSGTMNTGELFFGEGSRLTVL.

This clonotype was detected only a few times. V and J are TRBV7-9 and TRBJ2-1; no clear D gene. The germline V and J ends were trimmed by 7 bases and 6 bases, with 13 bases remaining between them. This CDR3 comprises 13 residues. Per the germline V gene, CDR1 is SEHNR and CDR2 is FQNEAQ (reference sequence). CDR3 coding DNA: TGTGCCAGCAACCCCCCCGGCGGCAATGAGCAGTTCTTC. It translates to CASNPPGGNEQFF.

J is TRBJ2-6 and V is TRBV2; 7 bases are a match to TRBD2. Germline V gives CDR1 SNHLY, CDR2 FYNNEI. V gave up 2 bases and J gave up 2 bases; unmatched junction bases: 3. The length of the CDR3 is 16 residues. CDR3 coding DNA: TGTGCCAGCAGTGAATCGGGGGGAGCTGGGGCCAACGTCCTGACTTTC. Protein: CASSESGGAGANVLTF.

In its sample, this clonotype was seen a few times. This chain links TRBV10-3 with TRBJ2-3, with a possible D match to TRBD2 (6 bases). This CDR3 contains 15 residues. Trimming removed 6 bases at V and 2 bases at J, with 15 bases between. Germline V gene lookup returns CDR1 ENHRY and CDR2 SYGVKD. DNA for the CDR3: TGTGCCATCAGCGCCCGGGACTCAATCACAGATACGCAGTATTTT. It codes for CAISARDSITDTQYF.

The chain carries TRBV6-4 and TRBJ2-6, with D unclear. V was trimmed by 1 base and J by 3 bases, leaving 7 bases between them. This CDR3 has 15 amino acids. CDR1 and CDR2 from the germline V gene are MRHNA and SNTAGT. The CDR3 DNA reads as TGTGCCAGCAGTGACTACAGATGTGGGGCCAACGTCCTGACTTTC. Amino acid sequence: CASSDYRCGANVLTF.

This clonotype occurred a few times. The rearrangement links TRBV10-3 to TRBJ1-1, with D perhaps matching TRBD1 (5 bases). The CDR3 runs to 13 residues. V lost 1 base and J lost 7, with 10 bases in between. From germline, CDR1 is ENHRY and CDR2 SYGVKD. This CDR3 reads CAISELNRSEAFF. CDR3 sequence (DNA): TGTGCCATCAGTGAGTTGAACAGGAGTGAAGCTTTCTTT.

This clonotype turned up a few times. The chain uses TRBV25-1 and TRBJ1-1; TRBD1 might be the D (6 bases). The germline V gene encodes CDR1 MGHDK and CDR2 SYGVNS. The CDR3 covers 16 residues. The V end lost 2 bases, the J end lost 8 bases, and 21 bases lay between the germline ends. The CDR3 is CASSERGGGTDLEAFF. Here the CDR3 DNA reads TGTGCCAGCAGTGAAAGGGGAGGGGGGACGGACCTCGAAGCTTTCTTT. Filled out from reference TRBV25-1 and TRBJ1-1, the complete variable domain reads EADIYQTPRYLVIGTGKKITLECSQTMGHDKMYWYQQDPGMELHLIHYSYGVNSTEKGDLSSESTVSRIRTEHFPLTLESARPSHTSQYLCASSERGGGTDLEAFFGQGTRLTVV.

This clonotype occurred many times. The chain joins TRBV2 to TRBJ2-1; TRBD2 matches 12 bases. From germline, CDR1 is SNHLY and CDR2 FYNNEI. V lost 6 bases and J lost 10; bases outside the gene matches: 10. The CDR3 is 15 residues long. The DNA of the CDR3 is TGTGCCAGCAGGGGCTCTAGCGGGAGGGGAGAAGAGCAGTTCTTC. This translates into CASRGSSGRGEEQFF.

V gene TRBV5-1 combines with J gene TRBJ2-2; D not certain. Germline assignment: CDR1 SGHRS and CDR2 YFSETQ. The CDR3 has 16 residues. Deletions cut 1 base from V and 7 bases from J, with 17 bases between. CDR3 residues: CASSLILTSSSGELFF. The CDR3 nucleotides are TGCGCCAGCAGCTTGATCCTGACATCCTCCAGCGGGGAGCTGTTTTTT.

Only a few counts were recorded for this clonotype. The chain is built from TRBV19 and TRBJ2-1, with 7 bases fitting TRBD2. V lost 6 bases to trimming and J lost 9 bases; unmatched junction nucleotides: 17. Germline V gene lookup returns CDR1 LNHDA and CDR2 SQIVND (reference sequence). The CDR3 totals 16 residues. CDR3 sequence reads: CASRRDLGVSGGEQFF. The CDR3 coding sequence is TGTGCCAGTAGGAGGGACTTAGGGGTATCGGGGGGTGAGCAGTTCTTC.